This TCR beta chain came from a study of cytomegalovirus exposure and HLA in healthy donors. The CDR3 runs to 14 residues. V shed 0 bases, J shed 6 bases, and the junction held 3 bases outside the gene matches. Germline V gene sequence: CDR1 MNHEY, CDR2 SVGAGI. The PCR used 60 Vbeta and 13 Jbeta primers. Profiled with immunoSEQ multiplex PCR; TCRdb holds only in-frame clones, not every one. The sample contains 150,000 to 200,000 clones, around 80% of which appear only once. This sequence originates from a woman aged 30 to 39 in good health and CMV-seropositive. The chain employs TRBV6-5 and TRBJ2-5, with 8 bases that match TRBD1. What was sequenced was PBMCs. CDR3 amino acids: CASSYSQGAKTQYF. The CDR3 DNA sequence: TGTGCCAGCAGTTACTCGCAGGGGGCCAAGACCCAGTACTTC.